This T cell receptor (beta chain) stems from a study of control samples from healthy donors and cancer patients. Clones were read by immunoSEQ multiplex PCR, and TCRdb kept only the in-frame ones, dropping some. The table shows 55,000 to 85,000 clones, with around 87% occurring only once. Germline V gene sequence: CDR1 SGHRS, CDR2 YFSETQ. The length of the CDR3 is 14 residues. V lost 5 bases, J lost 2 bases, and 11 bases lay in between. The sequenced sample was PBMCs. J is TRBJ2-1 and V is TRBV5-1; maybe TRBD2 (5 bases). This clonotype was sampled from a woman between 50 and 59 years old with head and neck cancer. The CDR3 DNA reads as TGCGCCAGCAGTCGAAGCGGCACCTACAATGAGCAGTTCTTC. Its translation: CASSRSGTYNEQFF. Combining the CDR3 with reference TRBV5-1 and TRBJ2-1 gives the whole variable domain KAGVTQTPRYLIKTRGQQVTLSCSPISGHRSVSWYQQTPGQGLQFLFEYFSETQRNKGNFPGRFSGRQFSNSRSEMNVSTLELGDSALYLCASSRSGTYNEQFFGPGTRLTVL.